The clone carrying this T cell receptor beta chain was detected many times. The antigen is undetermined. The read gets to within 3 residues of the CDR3 end, and the germline J gene fills in the rest. The data originate from a study of T cell clonality in common variable immunodeficiency. CDR1 is SGHDT, CDR2 YYEEEE, per germline. This CDR3 region has 14 residues. With V trimmed by 4 bases and J by 4 bases, 5 bases remained unmatched. The assay was immunoSEQ multiplex PCR, and TCRdb's table has in-frame clones only and misses some. Recorded here are 30,000 to 40,000 clones, none singletons. Study-level points and caveats: In common variable immunodeficiency, TCR beta chains reportedly carried fewer deletions and N-nucleotide insertions.

This clonotype originated in a person aged 18-70 years in good health. The V gene is TRBV5-6, the J gene TRBJ2-3; 8 positions agree with TRBD1. The sample taken for sequencing was peripheral blood mononuclear cells. This CDR3 reads CASSLPTGADTQYF. The part of the CDR3 DNA that was read is TGTGCCAGCAGCCTACCGACAGGGGCAGATACG.